The rows below give T cell receptor beta chains drawn from one sample of a study of blood T cell repertoires in COVID-19. Assay used: immunoSEQ multiplex PCR; TCRdb lists only in-frame clones, some missing. The sample yields roughly 150,000 clones, around 88% seen once. Sequenced material: peripheral blood. The receptors stem from a woman in her 70s who had recovered from COVID-19. CDR3s include the opening cysteine and the closing phenylalanine or tryptophan. D genes are given only for firm matches. Clone size is given for some rows only: seen once, a few or many times, or a class if the clone is expanded.

TRBV29-1,few,TRBD1,TRBJ2-2,CSVAGQVANTGELFF,TGCAGCGTTGCCGGACAGGTCGCGAACACCGGGGAGCTGTTTTTT
TRBV5-6,-,TRBD2,TRBJ2-1,CASSLGGGRDEQFF,TGTGCCAGCAGCTTGGGTGGCGGGAGGGATGAGCAGTTCTTC
TRBV9,-,-,TRBJ1-1,CASSSGRGDDTEAFF,TGTGCCAGCAGCTCCGGGAGGGGCGATGACACTGAAGCTTTCTTT
TRBV5-4,-,TRBD1,TRBJ1-1,CASSWAPTGQVKAFF,TGTGCCAGCAGCTGGGCCCCGACAGGGCAAGTTAAAGCTTTCTTT
TRBV7-9,few,-,TRBJ1-1,CASSLAGNTEAFF,TGTGCCAGCAGCTTGGCAGGGAACACTGAAGCTTTCTTT
TRBV5-1,-,-,TRBJ1-2,CASSLARPDGGYTF,TGCGCCAGCAGCTTGGCCCGACCGGATGGGGGGTACACCTTC
TRBV9,-,-,TRBJ1-4,CASSVGRENEKLFF,TGTGCCAGCAGCGTCGGACGGGAGAATGAAAAACTGTTTTTT
TRBV10-3,-,TRBD2,TRBJ2-3,CAISGVAGGSLKLTDTQYF,TGTGCCATCAGTGGAGTAGCGGGAGGTTCCTTAAAGCTGACAGATACGCAGTATTTT
TRBV9,-,-,TRBJ1-2,CASSVGAAPNYGYTF,TGTGCCAGCAGCGTAGGGGCAGCTCCTAACTATGGCTACACCTTC
TRBV9,-,-,TRBJ2-2,CASSVAGAIVGELFF,TGTGCCAGCAGCGTGGCGGGGGCGATCGTCGGGGAGCTGTTTTTT
TRBV4-3,-,-,TRBJ2-7,CASSQDRSSGSSYEQYF,TGCGCCAGCAGCCAAGATCGGTCCAGCGGAAGCTCCTACGAGCAGTACTTC
TRBV11-3,-,-,TRBJ1-1,CASSLGGLGEAFF,TGTGCCAGCAGCTTAGGAGGGTTGGGTGAAGCTTTCTTT
TRBV7-2,-,TRBD1,TRBJ1-2,CASSPGQGFYGYTF,TGTGCCAGCAGCCCCGGACAGGGTTTCTATGGCTACACCTTC
TRBV3-1/TRBV3-2,-,-,TRBJ1-1,CASSPFGSLNTEAFF,TGTGCCAGCAGCCCCTTTGGCTCCTTGAACACTGAAGCTTTCTTT
TRBV6-5,-,-,TRBJ2-7,CASSYSFRGSSYEQYF,TGTGCCAGCAGTTACTCTTTCAGGGGCTCCTCCTACGAGCAGTACTTC
TRBV28,-,TRBD2,TRBJ2-1,CASSFMTSGRVEQFF,TGTGCCAGCAGTTTTATGACTAGCGGGAGAGTTGAGCAGTTCTTC
TRBV3-1/TRBV3-2,-,TRBD1,TRBJ2-7,CASSPGQGWYEQYF,TGTGCCAGCAGCCCAGGACAGGGGTGGTACGAGCAGTACTTC
TRBV5-1,-,-,TRBJ2-7,CASSLRGGGDEQYF,TGCGCCAGCAGCTTGAGGGGCGGCGGCGACGAGCAGTACTTC
TRBV6-6,few,-,TRBJ1-1,CASSYLPPRNTEAFF,TGTGCCAGCAGTTACCTTCCGCCCAGGAACACTGAAGCTTTCTTT
TRBV19,-,-,TRBJ1-5,CASLDRGRGNQPQHF,TGTGCCAGTTTGGATCGGGGGAGGGGCAATCAGCCCCAGCATTTT
TRBV7-9,few,-,TRBJ2-7,CASSHTYEQYF,TGTGCCAGCAGCCACACCTACGAGCAGTACTTC
TRBV11-2,-,TRBD1,TRBJ1-1,CASRPPDRVGNTEAFF,TGTGCCAGCAGGCCCCCGGACAGGGTCGGGAACACTGAAGCTTTCTTT
TRBV19,-,TRBD1,TRBJ1-2,CASSRGPGTGPSGYTF,TGTGCCAGTAGTAGGGGTCCCGGGACAGGGCCCTCCGGCTACACCTTC
TRBV10-3,-,-,TRBJ2-1,CAISEGAYNEQFF,TGTGCCATCAGTGAAGGGGCCTACAATGAGCAGTTCTTC
TRBV7-2,-,-,TRBJ1-1,CASSLGGGTEAFF,TGTGCCAGCAGCTTAGGGGGGGGCACTGAAGCTTTCTTT